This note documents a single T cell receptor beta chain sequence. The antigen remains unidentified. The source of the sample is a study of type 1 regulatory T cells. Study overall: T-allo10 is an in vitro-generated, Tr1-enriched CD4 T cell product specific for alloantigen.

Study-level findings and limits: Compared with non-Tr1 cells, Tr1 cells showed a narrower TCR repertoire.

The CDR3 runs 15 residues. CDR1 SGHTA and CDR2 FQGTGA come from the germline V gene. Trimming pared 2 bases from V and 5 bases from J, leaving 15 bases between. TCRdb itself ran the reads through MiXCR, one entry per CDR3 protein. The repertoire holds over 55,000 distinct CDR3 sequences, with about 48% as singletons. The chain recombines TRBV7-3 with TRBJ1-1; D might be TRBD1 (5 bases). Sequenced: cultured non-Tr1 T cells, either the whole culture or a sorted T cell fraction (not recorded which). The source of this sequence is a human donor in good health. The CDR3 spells CASSLYGQGQTEAFF. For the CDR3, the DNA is TGTGCCAGCAGCTTATATGGCCAGGGTCAGACTGAAGCTTTCTTT.